The 13 T cell receptor beta chains below all came from one sample that was sequenced in a study of blood T cell repertoires in COVID-19. The method was immunoSEQ multiplex PCR; TCRdb's version includes in-frame clones alone and lacks a portion of them. The sample consists of about 270,000 clones, roughly 86% of them appearing once. The material sequenced was peripheral blood. The receptors come from a woman aged 55-69 years who had recovered from COVID-19.

The chain recombines TRBV5-1 with TRBJ1-4; the match to TRBD1 covers 9 bases. The CDR3 extends over 15 amino acids. V lost 4 bases to trimming and J lost 6 bases; unmatched junction nucleotides: 7. In germline, CDR1 is SGHRS, CDR2 YFSETQ. CDR3 amino acids: CASSISGTGYEKLFF. CDR3 DNA sequence: TGCGCCAGCAGCATTTCCGGGACAGGGTATGAAAAACTGTTTTTT.

This clone has a single count. The V and J genes are TRBV6-5 and TRBJ2-7, with 9 bases aligning to TRBD1. Germline V gene lookup returns CDR1 MNHEY and CDR2 SVGAGI. With V trimmed by 9 bases and J by 2 bases, 5 bases remained unmatched. The CDR3 spans 13 residues. CDR3 loop: CARGQGWAYEQYF. DNA for the CDR3: TGTGCCAGAGGACAGGGGTGGGCCTACGAGCAGTACTTC.

The chain combines TRBV2 with TRBJ2-2; D call uncertain. Germline-derived CDR1 and CDR2 are SNHLY and FYNNEI. The ends were cut back, 7 bases at V and 1 base at J, with 7 bases in the middle. This CDR3 spans 13 amino acids. The CDR3 region has the DNA TGTGCCAGCACAGGCGAGAACACCGGGGAGCTGTTTTTT. Encoded protein: CASTGENTGELFF.

The chain carries TRBV11-2 and TRBJ1-3, with 7 nucleotides matching TRBD1. Germline assignment: CDR1 SGHAT and CDR2 FQNNGV. V shed 2 bases, J shed 2 bases, and the junction held 3 bases outside the gene matches. The CDR3 is made up of 15 amino acids. CDR3 nucleotides: TGTGCCAGCAGCTTAACAGGGGCCGCTGGAAACACCATATATTTT. Its translation: CASSLTGAAGNTIYF. Full variable domain (outside the CDR3, taken from reference TRBV11-2 and TRBJ1-3): EAGVAQSPRYKIIEKRQSVAFWCNPISGHATLYWYQQILGQGPKLLIQFQNNGVVDDSQLPKDRFSAERLKGVDSTLKIQPAKLEDSAVYLCASSLTGAAGNTIYFGEGSWLTVV.

The rearrangement uses TRBV6-2 or TRBV6-3 and TRBJ1-5; 7 bases are shared with TRBD1. CDR3 length equals 14 residues. From germline, CDR1 is MNHEY and CDR2 SVGEGT. Losses at the gene ends were 4 bases for V and 3 bases for J; bases not matched to a gene: 3. CDR3 sequence reads: CASSWDSYNQPQHF. The CDR3 nucleotides read TGTGCCAGCAGTTGGGACAGCTACAATCAGCCCCAGCATTTT.

The rearrangement links TRBV19 to TRBJ1-6, with D possibly TRBD1 on 6 matching bases. Germline V lookup: CDR1 LNHDA, CDR2 SQIVND (reference sequence). Trimming removed 3 bases from V and 7 bases from J, with 10 bases in between. CDR3 length: 14 residues. The CDR3 region is CASSMQGWNSPLHF. DNA for the CDR3: TGTGCCAGTAGTATGCAGGGGTGGAATTCACCCCTCCACTTT.

In this sample, this clone turned up once. This chain joins TRBV5-4 and TRBJ2-3, with D tentatively TRBD2 (6 bases). CDR1 and CDR2 (germline): SGHNT, YYREEE (reference sequence). Deletions cut 0 bases from V and 0 bases from J, with 8 bases between. CDR3 length: 15 residues. CDR3 in amino acids: CASSLAGVSTDTQYF. The CDR3 coding sequence is TGTGCCAGCAGCTTGGCGGGGGTTAGCACAGATACGCAGTATTTT.

This chain links TRBV7-6 with TRBJ1-6, with D possibly matching TRBD1 (6 bases). The CDR3 extends over 14 amino acids. Germline assignment: CDR1 SGHVS and CDR2 FNYEAQ. The germline V and J ends were trimmed by 5 bases and 4 bases, with 9 bases remaining between them. CDR3 sequence reads: CASSPDSYNSPLHF. The CDR3 DNA reads as TGTGCCAGCAGCCCGGACAGTTATAATTCACCCCTCCACTTT.

This chain links TRBV6-5 with TRBJ2-1; 12 bases map to TRBD2. Unmatched junction bases numbered 3, after V lost 6 bases and J lost 9 bases. The CDR3 is 13 amino acids. The germline V gene encodes CDR1 MNHEY and CDR2 SVGAGI. DNA for the CDR3: TGTGCCAGCAGGACTAGCGGGGGTGCTGAGCAGTTCTTC. It codes for CASRTSGGAEQFF.

The chain recombines TRBV5-1 with TRBJ2-7; 10 nucleotides agree with TRBD1. This CDR3 has 14 residues. Germline V gives CDR1 SGHRS, CDR2 YFSETQ. J lost 6 bases, V lost 0 bases, and 3 bases had no gene match. Here the CDR3 DNA reads TGCGCCAGCAGCTTGGGGGACAGGGGAGGCGAGCAGTACTTC. Its translation is CASSLGDRGGEQYF.

The rearrangement links TRBV12-3 or TRBV12-4 to TRBJ2-3, with D hard to call. This CDR3 is 13 amino acids long. The V and J ends lost 7 bases and 3 bases respectively, with 11 bases between them. The CDR3 region has the DNA TGTGCCAGCACCTTTTGGGCAACAGATACGCAGTATTTT. It is translated as CASTFWATDTQYF.

V gene TRBV10-2 combines with J gene TRBJ1-6, with a weak D call TRBD1 (5 bases). This CDR3 region has 16 residues. Trimming took 0 bases from V and 5 from J, leaving 11 bases between them. CDR1 and CDR2 from the germline V gene are WSHSY and SAAADI. CDR3 sequence: CASSESRGGNNSPLHF. In nucleotides, the CDR3 is TGCGCCAGCAGTGAGTCGAGGGGAGGCAATAATTCACCCCTCCACTTT.

The chain is built from TRBV7-3 and TRBJ1-1, with D unresolved. In germline, CDR1 is SGHTA, CDR2 FQGTGA. V was cut by 8 bases and J by 1 base, with 8 bases left in between. The CDR3 has 12 amino acids. The CDR3 DNA reads TGTGCCAGCGTTCCGGGGAACACTGAAGCTTTCTTT. Amino acid sequence: CASVPGNTEAFF.